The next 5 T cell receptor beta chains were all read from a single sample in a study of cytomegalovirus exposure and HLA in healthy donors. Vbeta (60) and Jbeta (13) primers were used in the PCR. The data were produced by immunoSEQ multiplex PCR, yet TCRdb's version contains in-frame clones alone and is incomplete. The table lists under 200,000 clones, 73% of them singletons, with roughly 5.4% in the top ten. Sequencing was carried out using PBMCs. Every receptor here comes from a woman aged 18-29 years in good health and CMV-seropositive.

The DNA for the CDR3 is TGTGCCTGGAGTAACCCCCTAACTAGCGGGGGGGTACTTACCTACGAGCAGTACTTC. It specifies CAWSNPLTSGGVLTYEQYF. V usage is TRBV30 and J usage is TRBJ2-7; TRBD2 aligns across 13 bases. Germline CDR1 reads GTSNPN; CDR2 reads SVGIG (reference sequence). V shed 2 bases, J shed 2 bases, and the junction held 15 bases outside the gene matches. This CDR3 region has 19 residues.

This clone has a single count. The CDR3 region is CASSLYGTEGTEAFF. The CDR3 region has the DNA TGCGCCAGCAGCTTGTATGGGACGGAGGGCACTGAAGCTTTCTTT. V and J are TRBV5-1 and TRBJ1-1; D is perhaps TRBD1 (5 bases). The germline V gene has CDR1 SGHRS and CDR2 YFSETQ. The CDR3 totals 15 residues. Trimming took 1 base from V and 4 from J, leaving 14 bases between them.

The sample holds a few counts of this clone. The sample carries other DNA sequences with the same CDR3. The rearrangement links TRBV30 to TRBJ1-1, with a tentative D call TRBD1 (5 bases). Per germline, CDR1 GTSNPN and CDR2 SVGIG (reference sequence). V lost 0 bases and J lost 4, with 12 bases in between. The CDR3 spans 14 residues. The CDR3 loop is CAWSVRRGITEAFF. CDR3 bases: TGTGCCTGGAGTGTACGGAGGGGCATCACTGAAGCTTTCTTT.

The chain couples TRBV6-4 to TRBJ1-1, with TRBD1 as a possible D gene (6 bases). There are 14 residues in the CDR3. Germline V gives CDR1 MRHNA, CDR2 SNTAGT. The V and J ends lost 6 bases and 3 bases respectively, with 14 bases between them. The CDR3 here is CASRENTGYTEAFF. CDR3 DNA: TGTGCCAGCAGGGAAAACACAGGGTACACTGAAGCTTTCTTT.

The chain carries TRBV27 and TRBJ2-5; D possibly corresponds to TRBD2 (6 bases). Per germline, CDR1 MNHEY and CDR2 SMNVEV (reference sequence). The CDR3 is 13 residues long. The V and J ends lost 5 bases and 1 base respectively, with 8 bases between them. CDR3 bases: TGTGCCAGCAGTCTCGGGAGCCAAGAGACCCAGTACTTC. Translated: CASSLGSQETQYF.